This T cell receptor beta chain originates from a study of OX40 agonist ivuxolimab in advanced cancers. Overall study context: Intravenous ivuxolimab at 0.01 to 10 mg/kg was given to patients every 2 weeks. General observations from the study: Determination of antigen specificity was not performed for the expanded peripheral T cells.

The CDR3 loop spans 14 amino acids. Germline V gives CDR1 MNHEY, CDR2 SVGAGI. Trimming left V 6 bases short and J 5 bases short, with 14 bases between. Libraries were prepared by immunoSEQ multiplex PCR; TCRdb keeps only in-frame clonotypes and omits some of them. The table lists 57,000 or so clones, 65% to 90% of them singletons. Notes on this clone: Its cognate antigen is unknown.

The sequencing used CD4+ or CD8+ T cells sorted from blood, collected in a trial of the OX40 agonist ivuxolimab. The origin of this receptor is an adult with an advanced solid tumor such as melanoma, head and neck, liver or kidney cancer. J is TRBJ1-5 and V is TRBV6-5; D perhaps matches TRBD1 (6 bases). This chain's CDR3 is CASRPGPGDQPQHF. The DNA for the CDR3 is TGTGCCAGCAGACCCGGCCCAGGGGATCAGCCCCAGCATTTT.